The next 18 T cell receptor beta chains were all read from a single sample in a study of blood T cell repertoires in COVID-19. TCRdb's copy holds only in-frame clones and misses some; the assay was immunoSEQ multiplex PCR. The table lists roughly 50,000 clones, around nine tenths of them singletons, with 7.5% to 10% in the top ten. Specimen: peripheral blood. All receptors come from a woman in her thirties or forties with active COVID-19.

The rearrangement joins TRBV6-6 to TRBJ2-7, with TRBD2 matching 15 bases. Germline V gene data show CDR1 as MNHNY and CDR2 as SVGAGI (reference sequence). CDR3 length equals 16 residues. V lost 4 bases to trimming and J lost 4 bases; unmatched junction nucleotides: 5. The CDR3 loop reads CASSSPGLAGGYEQYF. The CDR3 nucleotides are TGTGCCAGCAGTTCCCCGGGACTAGCGGGGGGATACGAGCAGTACTTC.

The chain employs TRBV7-3 and TRBJ2-1, with D possibly being TRBD2 (7 bases). V was clipped by 1 base and J by 6 bases, with 10 bases between them. CDR3 size: 14 residues. The germline V gene encodes CDR1 SGHTA and CDR2 FQGTGA. The CDR3 loop is CASSLNGGLNEQFF. In DNA, the CDR3 is TGTGCCAGCAGCTTAAACGGGGGGCTCAATGAGCAGTTCTTC.

The rearrangement joins TRBV6-5 to TRBJ2-7, with D perhaps TRBD2 (6 bases). There are 13 residues in the CDR3. The V end was cut by 7 bases, the J end by 7 bases, with 17 bases between. Germline V gives CDR1 MNHEY, CDR2 SVGAGI. Written as DNA, the CDR3 is TGTGCCAGCACTCAGGGAGGTTTAATGGAGCAGTACTTC. This gives the protein CASTQGGLMEQYF.

The V and J genes are TRBV12-5 and TRBJ2-4, with 8 bases fitting TRBD1. The junction had 12 bases not matched to a gene; V was cut back by 5 bases and J by 0 bases. Germline V lookup: CDR1 LGHNT, CDR2 FRNRAP. The CDR3 extends over 18 amino acids. The CDR3 nucleotides are TGTGCTAGTGGTCCGTACTTCACAGGGGGATTAGCCAAAAACATTCAGTACTTC. It is translated as CASGPYFTGGLAKNIQYF.

The chain uses TRBV10-3 and TRBJ2-1; D possibly corresponds to TRBD2 (5 bases). The CDR3 sequence is 13 residues long. V gave up 8 bases and J gave up 5 bases, with 13 bases separating them. Per the germline V gene, CDR1 is ENHRY and CDR2 is SYGVKD. The CDR3 region is CAIARLANNEQFF. The CDR3 DNA sequence: TGTGCCATCGCGAGGCTAGCTAACAATGAGCAGTTCTTC.

The chain couples TRBV12-3 or TRBV12-4 to TRBJ1-1; D is unclear. The CDR3 loop spans 12 amino acids. The ends were cut back, 1 base at V and 7 bases at J, with 7 bases in the middle. CDR3 DNA: TGTGCCAGCAGTTTAGAAGGCGGTGAAGCTTTCTTT. Amino acids: CASSLEGGEAFF.

With regard to this clone: The junction departs from germline at one end; a sequencing error may be responsible. The gene calls are TRBV5-6 and TRBJ1-1; 8 nucleotides match TRBD1. This CDR3 has 12 amino acids. The V gene's germline CDR1 is SGHDT and CDR2 YYEEEE. The CDR3 loop reads CASSYTTGVSLF. The CDR3 coding sequence is TGTGCCAGCAGCTATACGACAGGGGTATCTCTCTTT.

This clone has a single count. The rearrangement joins TRBV19 to TRBJ2-2, with D tentatively TRBD1 (5 bases). Germline V gives CDR1 LNHDA, CDR2 SQIVND (reference sequence). V was trimmed by 8 bases and J by 3 bases, leaving 19 bases between them. CDR3 length: 16 amino acids. The CDR3 spells CASAVRSGYDTGELFF. CDR3 coding DNA: TGTGCCAGTGCGGTGCGGTCAGGGTACGACACCGGGGAGCTGTTTTTT.

The chain links TRBV5-1 to TRBJ1-1; 8 nucleotides line up with TRBD1. Trimming removed 8 bases from V and 5 bases from J; junction bases left unmatched: 2. Germline CDR1 reads SGHRS; CDR2 reads YFSETQ. This CDR3 spans 11 amino acids. The CDR3 DNA reads as TGCGCCAGTAGGACAGGGACTGAAGCTTTCTTT. Amino acid sequence: CASRTGTEAFF.

This chain uses TRBV30 with TRBJ2-3; 8 bases map to TRBD2. Germline loops: CDR1 GTSNPN, CDR2 SVGIG (reference sequence). V trimming: 3 bases; J trimming: 5 bases; junction bases outside the gene matches: 10. This CDR3 region has 15 residues. The CDR3 DNA reads TGTGCCTGGAGCGGTGATGAGCGGGGGATAGATACGCAGTATTTT. This gives the protein CAWSGDERGIDTQYF.

The chain has TRBV29-1 and TRBJ2-3, with no clear D. Trimming took 8 bases from V and 5 from J, leaving 14 bases between them. This CDR3 comprises 12 residues. Germline CDR1 is SQVTM and CDR2 is ANQGSEA. The CDR3 reads CSMNRVQDTQYF. In DNA form, the CDR3 reads TGCAGCATGAACCGCGTCCAAGATACGCAGTATTTT.

The chain joins TRBV11-2 to TRBJ1-2; a possible D gene is TRBD1 (6 bases). Germline V gene data show CDR1 as SGHAT and CDR2 as FQNNGV. The CDR3 has 16 amino acids. The V end lost 4 bases, the J end lost 2 bases, and 17 bases lay between the germline ends. The CDR3 region is CASSSRSGTGNYGYTF. CDR3 bases: TGTGCCAGCAGCTCACGGTCAGGTACAGGGAACTATGGCTACACCTTC.

The J gene is TRBJ1-1, the V gene TRBV5-5; D is possibly TRBD1 (6 bases). The CDR3 sequence is 14 residues long. Trimming took off 2 bases at V and 7 bases at J, with 15 bases between the two ends. CDR1 SGHKS and CDR2 YYEKEE come from the germline V gene (reference sequence). The CDR3 protein is CASSFLSQGGEAFF. CDR3 nucleotides: TGTGCCAGCAGCTTTCTGTCACAGGGCGGTGAAGCTTTCTTT.

The chain recombines TRBV20-1 with TRBJ2-3, with a weak D call TRBD2 (6 bases). V was shortened by 3 bases and J by 2 bases, with 15 bases between the two germline ends. Germline CDR1 and CDR2: DFQATT and SNEGSKA (reference sequence). The CDR3 is 15 residues long. CDR3 coding DNA: TGCAGTGCTAGTGGTAGCGGCTACTACACAGATACGCAGTATTTT. It is translated as CSASGSGYYTDTQYF.

The chain links TRBV2 to TRBJ1-4; D call uncertain. V was trimmed by 3 bases and J by 8 bases, leaving 7 bases between them. The V gene's germline CDR1 is SNHLY and CDR2 FYNNEI. This CDR3 has 12 amino acids. The CDR3: CASSEQEEKLFF. The CDR3 DNA reads as TGTGCCAGCAGTGAGCAGGAAGAAAAACTGTTTTTT.

This clone was seen a single time. This CDR3 is CASTPPAESSYNEQFF. In DNA, the CDR3 is TGTGCCAGCACCCCACCGGCGGAAAGCTCCTACAATGAGCAGTTCTTC. The rearrangement links TRBV11-3 to TRBJ2-1; D unresolved. CDR3 length: 16 residues. The germline V and J ends were trimmed by 7 bases and 0 bases, with 16 bases remaining between them. Germline V gene data show CDR1 as SGHNT and CDR2 as YENEEA.

This chain joins TRBV9 and TRBJ2-1, with TRBD2 identical over 10 bases. The CDR3 is 16 amino acids. After removal of 0 bases from V and 6 bases from J, the junction contained 6 bases not matched to a gene. CDR1 is SGDLS, CDR2 YYNGEE, per germline. CDR3 amino acids: CASSVAGKRGGNEQFF. Written as DNA, the CDR3 is TGTGCCAGCAGCGTAGCGGGGAAGCGGGGGGGCAATGAGCAGTTCTTC. The full variable domain, rest sourced from reference TRBV9 and TRBJ2-1, is DSGVTQTPKHLITATGQRVTLRCSPRSGDLSVYWYQQSLDQGLQFLIQYYNGEERAKGNILERFSAQQFPDLHSELNLSSLELGDSALYFCASSVAGKRGGNEQFFGPGTRLTVL.

CDR3 protein: CSVDRAGYTF. The CDR3 nucleotides are TGCAGCGTTGACAGGGCTGGCTACACCTTC. The V and J genes are TRBV29-1 and TRBJ1-2; a weak D match, TRBD1 (5 bases). The CDR3 has 10 residues. Between the trimmed V and J ends, which lost 3 bases and 7 bases, there was a span of 6 bases. Per the germline V gene, CDR1 is SQVTM and CDR2 is ANQGSEA.